This T cell receptor beta chain stems from a study of identical twins. Study observations and caveats: Low generation probability was overrepresented in out-of-frame alpha sequences shared by twins.

Template switching (which added a universal primer site) was used, and cDNA carried unique molecular identifiers. TCRdb fed the 5' RACE reads into MiXCR, producing one record per CDR3 protein. The sample shows some 97,000 distinct CDR3 sequences, about 5.6% of them seen only once. This clonotype was counted ten times or more. The target antigen is unknown. The CDR3 covers 14 residues. Deletions cut 5 bases from V and 4 bases from J, with 13 bases between. Germline CDR1 LNHDA, CDR2 SQIVND (reference sequence). Source material: memory T cells sorted from blood. The source of this sequence is a woman between 45 and 65 years old in good health. This rearrangement joins TRBV19 to TRBJ2-3; possible D gene TRBD2, 5 bases. This CDR3 reads CASSSPDSSDTQYF. The CDR3 bases are TGTGCCAGTAGTTCCCCGGACTCGTCAGATACGCAGTATTTT.